This TCR beta chain is drawn from a study of cytomegalovirus exposure and HLA in healthy donors. Points from the study as a whole: An observed cluster of highly shared sequence variants was recorded as a likely sequencing artifact. V- and J-gene trimming in TCR beta was tied to a missense DCLRE1C variant by an analysis performed later. Per published reports, the classifier diagnosed cytomegalovirus status with high specificity and sensitivity. Researchers catalogued approximately 160 TCR beta chains as cytomegalovirus-associated.

The primer mix had 60 Vbeta and 13 Jbeta primers. TCRdb's copy holds only in-frame clones and misses some; the assay was immunoSEQ multiplex PCR. The sample consists of about 140,000 clones, 65% to 80% of them appearing once. In this sample, this clone turned up a few times. Its antigen remains unidentified. This CDR3 comprises 16 residues. V trimming: 4 bases; J trimming: 5 bases; junction bases outside the gene matches: 10. Per germline, CDR1 MNHNY and CDR2 SVGAGI (reference sequence). The sequenced sample was PBMCs. This chain uses TRBV6-6 with TRBJ2-5, with TRBD2 matching over 10 bases. This clonotype was obtained from a middle-aged man in good health and CMV-seropositive. Written as DNA, the CDR3 is TGTGCCAGCAGTTTGGATAGCGGGAGGATAAAGGAGACCCAGTACTTC. It encodes CASSLDSGRIKETQYF.